This paragraph covers one T cell receptor (beta chain) sequence. This entry comes from a study of blood T cell repertoires in COVID-19. Study background: Samples taken during acute and convalescent COVID-19 were collected in the United States, Italy and Spain. PBMCs, B-cell-depleted T cells, or T cells were the source of the cDNA or gDNA that made up the material.

V was cut by 4 bases and J by 0 bases, with 7 bases left in between. CDR3 size: 13 residues. CDR1 is SGHTA and CDR2 is FQGTGA in the germline V gene. Residents of about two dozen US areas, aged roughly 18 to 90 years, made up the participants. Sequencing was performed with immunoSEQ multiplex PCR; in TCRdb, only in-frame clones are kept and a portion is missing. The sample has 190,000 or so clones, roughly 90% seen once. The chain has TRBV7-3 and TRBJ2-7; no clear D gene. This sequence was found in a woman in her late teens or twenties who had recovered from COVID-19. Sequenced material: PBMCs or T cells enriched from blood (not recorded which). CDR3 amino acids: CASSSGSSYEQYF. CDR3 nucleotides: TGTGCCAGCAGCTCAGGTAGCTCCTACGAGCAGTACTTC.